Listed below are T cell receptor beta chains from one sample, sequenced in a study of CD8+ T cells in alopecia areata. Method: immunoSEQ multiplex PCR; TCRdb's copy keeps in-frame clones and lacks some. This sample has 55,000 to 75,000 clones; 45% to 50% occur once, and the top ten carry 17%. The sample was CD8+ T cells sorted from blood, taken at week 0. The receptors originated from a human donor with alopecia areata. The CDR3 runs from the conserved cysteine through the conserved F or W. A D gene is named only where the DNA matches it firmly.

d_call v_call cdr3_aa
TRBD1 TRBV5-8 CASSLDRGGKTQYF
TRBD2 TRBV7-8 CASSLTSGYEQYF
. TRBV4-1 CASSPQQATYEQYF
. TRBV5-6 CASSLSGQGLFF
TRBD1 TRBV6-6 CASRRRQGQETQYF
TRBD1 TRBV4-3 CASSQEPGGVSGANVLTF
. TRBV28 CASSLGWGSEQFF
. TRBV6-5 CASSYAGIYNEQFF
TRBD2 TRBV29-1 CSVPAGTGVQFF
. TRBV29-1 CSAEGTLGAFF
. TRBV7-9 CASSLARDNTYEQYF
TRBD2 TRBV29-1 CSVVEASGRWEQYF
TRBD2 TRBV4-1 CASSQDWSGGSSYEQYF
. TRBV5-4 CASSSGEGISYEQYF
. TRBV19 CASGLSGANVLTF
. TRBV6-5 CASSYTQGTYNEQFF
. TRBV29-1 CSVVLDEQYF
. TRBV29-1 CSLSWDNEQFF
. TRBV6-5 CASRSGAVSEAFF
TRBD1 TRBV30 CAWSIGQGWQFF
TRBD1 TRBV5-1 CASSTGTGEETQYF
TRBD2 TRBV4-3 CASSQDRASGSPGELFF
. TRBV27 CASSFSGFQYYEQYF
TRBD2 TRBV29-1 CSAKRVGGETQYF
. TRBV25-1 CASSDNPWGYEQYF
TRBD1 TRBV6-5 CASSYLLRDRDYGYTF
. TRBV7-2 CASSSSGGEIPYEQYF
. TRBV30 CAWSVGGGAYEQYF